Detailed here is one T cell receptor (beta chain). Antigen unknown. The data were taken from a study of CD8 T cells in Susac syndrome. Findings and caveats of the study: Regarding the TCR sequencing and HLA analysis, the study admitted that a relatively small number of individuals were involved.

The CDR3 extends over 13 amino acids. CDR1 and CDR2 (germline): SNHLY, FYNNEI. Treatment-naive patients with stable or active relapsing-remitting disease were the multiple sclerosis controls. Random-hexamer reverse transcription was applied to about 0.5 to 1 ug RNA. TCRdb reanalysed the immunoSEQ multiplex PCR reads using MiXCR and keeps one entry per CDR3 protein. Of some 300,000 distinct CDR3 sequences listed, almost 85% are singletons. The clonotype originates from a human donor with multiple sclerosis. The rearrangement joins TRBV2 to TRBJ2-1, with 7 bases matching TRBD2. Sequencing input: CD8+ T cells from PBMCs. This CDR3 is CANGGSFYNEQFF. As DNA, the CDR3 is TGTGCTAACGGCGGGAGTTTCTACAATGAGCAGTTCTTC.